A single TCR beta chain is shown here with its context. Original processing notes: Estimated nucleated cell counts came from reference gene primer amplification. Only in-frame clones appear in the TCRdb table, and some are missing; sequencing was by immunoSEQ multiplex PCR. The V and J calls and the clone size are those of that table, but D and trimming were determined from the DNA. Among roughly 50,000 clones listed, approximately 80% were seen once. This sample was taken from a study of blood T cell repertoires in COVID-19. Study information: From the United States, Italy and Spain came samples of acute and convalescent COVID-19. The analysed material was cDNA or gDNA that came from T cells, B-cell-depleted T cells, or PBMCs.

Germline V lookup: CDR1 SGHVS, CDR2 FQNEAQ. V was clipped by 3 bases and J by 2 bases, with 7 bases between them. CDR3 length: 13 amino acids. The rearrangement links TRBV7-8 to TRBJ1-2; D call uncertain. The receptor's source is a man between 65 and 85 years old with acute or convalescent COVID-19. The sequenced sample was peripheral blood. Here the CDR3 DNA reads TGTGCCAGCAGCTTGTCGAGAAACTATGGCTACACCTTC. Residues: CASSLSRNYGYTF. Full variable domain (outside the CDR3, taken from reference TRBV7-8 and TRBJ1-2): GAGVSQSPRYKVAKRGQDVALRCDPISGHVSLFWYQQALGQGPEFLTYFQNEAQLDKSGLPSDRFFAERPEGSVSTLKIQRTQQEDSAVYLCASSLSRNYGYTFGSGTRLTVV.